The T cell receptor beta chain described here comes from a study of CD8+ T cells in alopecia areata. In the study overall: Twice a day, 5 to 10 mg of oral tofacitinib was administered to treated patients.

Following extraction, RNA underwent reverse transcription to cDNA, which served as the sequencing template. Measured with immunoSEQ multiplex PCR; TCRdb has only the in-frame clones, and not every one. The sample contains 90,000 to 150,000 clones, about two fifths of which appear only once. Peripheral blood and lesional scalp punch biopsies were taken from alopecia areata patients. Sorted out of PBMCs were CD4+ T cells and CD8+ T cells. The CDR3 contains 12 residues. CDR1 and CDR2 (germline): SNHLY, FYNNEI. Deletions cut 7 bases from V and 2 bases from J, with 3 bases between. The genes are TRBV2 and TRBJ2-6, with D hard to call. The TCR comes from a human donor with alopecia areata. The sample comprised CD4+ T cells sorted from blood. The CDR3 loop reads CASNTGANVLTF. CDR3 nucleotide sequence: TGTGCCAGCAACACTGGGGCCAACGTCCTGACTTTC.